This entry is about one T cell receptor (beta chain). The clone's antigen remains unknown. The input lacks base qualities; no much larger clone sits a single base away. The treatment or condition label of this sample denotes: allogeneic hematopoietic cell transplantation with graft depleted of TCRalphabeta T cells and CD19 B cells. Transplant recipients were children who received TCRalphabeta/CD19-depleted allogeneic hematopoietic cell grafts. This entry is derived from a study of T-cell reconstitution after alpha-beta-depleted transplantation in children (dated by TCRdb to 2016 to 2017). For the study in its entirety: Using TCR repertoire profiling, the study followed T-cell immune reconstitution in a quantitative way in children after TCRalphabeta/CD19-depleted allogeneic hematopoietic cell transplantation.

Study-wide findings and limitations: In some patients, high TCRbeta diversity at day 60 was attributed to recipient T cells and intrathymic progenitors that had survived conditioning. The apparently early alphabetaT-cell count recovery about two months after transplant was reportedly dependent on only several hundred rapidly expanded clones derived from non-depleted graft cells. The frequencies of hyperexpanded clones fell over the following months, and after one year, T-cell counts and TCRbeta diversity were mostly attributed to newly produced T cells.

The method was PCR. Instrument used: Illumina HiSeq 2500. TCR library preparation used molecular barcoding, with unique molecular identifiers applied to normalize quantification of the TCRbeta repertoire. Using fastp at Q25 and MiXCR, TCRdb reprocessed the public reads and kept productive beta chains. Identical CDR3 proteins give one entry, which carries the most common genes and DNA. This sample comprises about 440,000 distinct CDR3 sequences, 43% of them detected only once. The ten largest account for 27% of the sample. The source is a girl aged 2 to 9 with aplastic anemia, due to receive a stem cell transplant. The sample consisted of PBMCs, taken before TCRalphabeta/CD19-depleted stem cell transplant.

CDR3 sequence: CASSQDNGKETQYF. At the DNA level, the sequence is TGCGCCAGCAGCCAAGATAACGGGAAAGAGACCCAGTACTTC. Recombination joined TRBV4-1 with TRBJ2-5, and the D gene may be TRBD2, 5 bases matching. Per the germline V gene, MGHRA is the CDR1 and YSYEKL is the CDR2. Between the V and J ends, shortened by 0 bases and 3 bases respectively, the junction contains 8 bases. Inclusive of the bounding cysteine and phenylalanine, the CDR3 is 14 residues long. Just the 42-base CDR3 DNA is kept, in frame starting at base 1.